This T cell receptor beta chain was obtained from a study of blood T cell repertoires in COVID-19. The CDR3 is made up of 14 amino acids. The V gene end was trimmed by 3 bases and the J gene end by 6 bases; junction bases not matched to a gene: 4. Germline assignment: CDR1 MDHEN and CDR2 SYDVKM. Only in-frame clones appear in the TCRdb table, and some are missing; sequencing was by immunoSEQ multiplex PCR. This sample has 90,000 to 120,000 clones; roughly nine tenths occur once, and the top ten carry 4.9%. Sequenced material: peripheral blood. V is TRBV28 and J is TRBJ2-2, with 7 bases matching TRBD1. The receptor was derived from a man aged 35 to 55 with active or convalescent COVID-19. CDR3 amino acids: CASSFGTEAGELFF. The CDR3 DNA reads TGTGCCAGCAGTTTTGGGACAGAAGCCGGGGAGCTGTTTTTT.